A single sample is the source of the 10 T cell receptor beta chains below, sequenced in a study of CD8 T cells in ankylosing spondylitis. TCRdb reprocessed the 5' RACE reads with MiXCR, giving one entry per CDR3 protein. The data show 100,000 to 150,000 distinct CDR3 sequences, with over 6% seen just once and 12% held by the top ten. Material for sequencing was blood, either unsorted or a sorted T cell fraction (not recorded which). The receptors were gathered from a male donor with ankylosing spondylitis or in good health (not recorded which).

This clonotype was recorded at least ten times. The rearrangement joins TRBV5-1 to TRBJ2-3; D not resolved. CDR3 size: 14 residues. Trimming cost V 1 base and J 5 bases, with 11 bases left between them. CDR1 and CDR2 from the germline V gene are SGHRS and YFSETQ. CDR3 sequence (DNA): TGCGCCAGCAGCTTGCAGGTGGCCGTAGATACGCAGTATTTT. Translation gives CASSLQVAVDTQYF.

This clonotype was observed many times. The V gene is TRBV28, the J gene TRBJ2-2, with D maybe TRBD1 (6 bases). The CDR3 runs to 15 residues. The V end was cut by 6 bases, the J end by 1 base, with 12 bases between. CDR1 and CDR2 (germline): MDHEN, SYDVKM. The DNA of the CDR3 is TGTGCCAGCAGCACCGGACAGTTGAACACCGGGGAGCTGTTTTTT. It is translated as CASSTGQLNTGELFF.

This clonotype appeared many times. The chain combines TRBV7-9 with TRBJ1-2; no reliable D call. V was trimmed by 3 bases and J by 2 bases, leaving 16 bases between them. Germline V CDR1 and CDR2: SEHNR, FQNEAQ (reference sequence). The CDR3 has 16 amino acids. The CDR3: CASSFPPGGLNYGYTF. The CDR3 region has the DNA TGTGCCAGCAGCTTTCCCCCAGGCGGACTAAACTATGGCTACACCTTC.

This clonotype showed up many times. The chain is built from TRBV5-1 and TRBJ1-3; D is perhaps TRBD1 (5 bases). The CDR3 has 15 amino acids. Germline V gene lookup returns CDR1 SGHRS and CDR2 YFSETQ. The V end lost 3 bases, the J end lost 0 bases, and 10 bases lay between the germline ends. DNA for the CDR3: TGCGCCAGCAGCTCGACGGGACTCTCTGGAAACACCATATATTTT. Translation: CASSSTGLSGNTIYF.

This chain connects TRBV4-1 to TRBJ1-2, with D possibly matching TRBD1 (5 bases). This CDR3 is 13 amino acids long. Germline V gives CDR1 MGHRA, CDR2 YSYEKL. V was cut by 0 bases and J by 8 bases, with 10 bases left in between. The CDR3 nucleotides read TGCGCCAGCAGCCAAGAGGGGGACGAAGGCTACACCTTC. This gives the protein CASSQEGDEGYTF.

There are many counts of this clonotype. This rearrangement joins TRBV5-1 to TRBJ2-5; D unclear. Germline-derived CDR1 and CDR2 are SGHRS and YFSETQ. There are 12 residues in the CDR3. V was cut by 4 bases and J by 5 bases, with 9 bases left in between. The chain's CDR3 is CASSPSPETQYF. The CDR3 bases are TGCGCCAGCAGCCCCTCTCCGGAGACCCAGTACTTC.

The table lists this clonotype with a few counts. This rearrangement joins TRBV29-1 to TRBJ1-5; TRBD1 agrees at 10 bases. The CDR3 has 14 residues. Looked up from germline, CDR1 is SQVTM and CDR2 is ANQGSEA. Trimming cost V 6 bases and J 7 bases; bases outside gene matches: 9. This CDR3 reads CSVSPGTGEQPQHF. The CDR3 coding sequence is TGCAGCGTCTCTCCCGGGACAGGGGAACAGCCCCAGCATTTT.

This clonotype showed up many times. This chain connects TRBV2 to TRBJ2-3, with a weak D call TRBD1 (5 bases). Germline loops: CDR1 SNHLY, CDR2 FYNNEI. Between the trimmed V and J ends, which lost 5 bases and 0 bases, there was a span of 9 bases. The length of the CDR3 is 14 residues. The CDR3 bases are TGTGCCAGCAGTCCCCAGGGTAGCACAGATACGCAGTATTTT. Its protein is CASSPQGSTDTQYF.

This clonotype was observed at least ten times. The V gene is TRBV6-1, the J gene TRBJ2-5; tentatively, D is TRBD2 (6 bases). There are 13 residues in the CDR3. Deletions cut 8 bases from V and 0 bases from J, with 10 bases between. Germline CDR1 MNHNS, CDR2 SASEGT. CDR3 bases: TGTGCCAGCGGTCGGGAGAACCAAGAGACCCAGTACTTC. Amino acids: CASGRENQETQYF.

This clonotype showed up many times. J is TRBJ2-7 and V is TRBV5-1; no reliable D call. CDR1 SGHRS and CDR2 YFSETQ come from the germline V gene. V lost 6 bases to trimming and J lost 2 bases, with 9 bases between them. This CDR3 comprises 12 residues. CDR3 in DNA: TGCGCCAGCATTCGCGGAGCCTACGAGCAGTACTTC. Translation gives CASIRGAYEQYF. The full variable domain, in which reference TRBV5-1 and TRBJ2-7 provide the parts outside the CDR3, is KAGVTQTPRYLIKTRGQQVTLSCSPISGHRSVSWYQQTPGQGLQFLFEYFSETQRNKGNFPGRFSGRQFSNSRSEMNVSTLELGDSALYLCASIRGAYEQYFGPGTRLTVT.